This T cell receptor beta chain was sequenced for a study of blood T cell repertoires in COVID-19 (dated by TCRdb to about 2020). Some background on the complete study: Collaborator samples came from the United States, Italy and Spain and covered acute and convalescent phases of COVID-19. Subjects who had been exposed to COVID-19, were actively infected with it, or had recovered from it provided the deeply sampled blood TCRbeta repertoires that made up the dataset. The repertoires were released in a freely available public database intended as a resource for research on the immune response to SARS-CoV-2. Nearly every sample came with metadata listing a de-identified subject ID, COVID-19 status, age in years and sex. The prospective study material was composed of cDNA or gDNA derived from T cells, B-cell-depleted T cells, or PBMCs. Samples came from the ongoing ImmuneRACE study (first 160 participants) plus 1,254 subjects from 6 global collaborators. Where HLA class I and class II types were available, the types were taken from metadata supplied by the sample provider, not from assay-based typing.

What the authors observed across the whole study: The quantity of clinical and demographic metadata differed by source and by participant and was supplied without curation.

As regards this clone: This receptor's antigen is unknown. Per-nucleotide qualities are absent, and no much larger clonotype sits a single base away.

One collaborating source in Seattle enrolled patients during active infection and followed them longitudinally through the course of disease. Each collaborating institution followed its own protocols to collect whole blood in K2EDTA tubes. For TCRbeta analysis, collaborators shipped samples in one of three forms: frozen whole blood, isolated PBMCs, or DNA extracted from either of those sample types. CDR3 length: 14 amino acids, cysteine to phenylalanine. Only the CDR3 part of the read is kept: 42 bases, read in frame from the first base. Trimming at the junction amounts to 0 bases on V and 6 bases on J, and the germline ends lie 11 bases apart. The germline V gene specifies LGHNA as CDR1 and YNFKEQ as CDR2. TCRbeta CDR3 regions were amplified from genomic DNA using the immunoSEQ Assay, a bias-controlled multiplex PCR. The authors' pipeline ran thus. The number of nucleated cells in each sample was estimated from the amplification of reference gene primers within the assay. Sequence reads were collapsed and filtered to measure the absolute abundance of every unique TCRbeta CDR3 rearrangement. Productive Simpson clonality was computed per sample as the square root of Simpson's diversity index over productive rearrangements. Sourced from immuneACCESS, this table was stored by TCRdb with only in-frame sequences that have V and J called. A share of the clones is absent; for the studies checked, an unresolved V gene accounts for under half, and the remainder has no known explanation. The DNA gave D and trimming, while V, J and clone size come from that table. The sample table contains around 200,000 clones; only one count was recorded for 75% to 90% of them. 5.5% to 8% of the sample comes from the top ten.

The sequenced sample was peripheral blood. The sequence was obtained from a middle-aged woman with COVID-19, enrolled during active disease. The sequence joins TRBV4-2 to TRBJ1-2; tentative D gene TRBD1, with 5 bases matching. Here the CDR3 is given as CASSQDRGGDGYTF. DNA sequence: TGTGCCAGCAGCCAAGATCGTGGGGGGGATGGCTACACCTTC.